Here is one TCR beta chain with its context. Its antigen remains unidentified. Other DNA sequences from this sample encode an identical CDR3 as well. The entry originates in a study of shared clonotypes between healthy human individuals. Whole-study findings and limits: How much donors shared clonotypes was expected to be affected by sequencing depth.

Naive CD8 cells, CD45RO-negative and positively selected for CCR7, excluded terminally differentiated effector memory CD45RA+ cells. Clones were sequenced by immunoSEQ multiplex PCR, and TCRdb holds only the in-frame ones, with some missing. Seen here are a few million clones, 90% to 95% observed once, and the top ten hold 1.5% to 2%. The CDR3 is 12 residues long. Per germline, CDR1 SGHAT and CDR2 FQNNGV. V lost 1 base and J 7 bases, leaving 7 bases between the germline ends. The rearrangement links TRBV11-2 to TRBJ1-1; D is undetermined. The TCR was taken from a man between 18 and 35 years old in good health. Some clones in this sample may be carry-over from other donors' samples. Input material: naive CD8+ T cells from PBMCs. The CDR3 loop reads CASSLGGIEAFF. CDR3 DNA sequence: TGTGCCAGCAGCTTAGGGGGTATTGAAGCTTTCTTT.